This T cell receptor beta chain is drawn from a study of T cells after posttransplantation cyclophosphamide. The study's findings and limits: Donor-recipient repertoire similarity was low at 1-2 months, rising over year one. Skin or GI-infiltrating T cells shared few TRB sequences with blood.

For this clone: The antigen remains unidentified.

Here immunoSEQ multiplex PCR was the method, and the copy in TCRdb shows in-frame clones only, minus some. Of 25,000 to 30,000 clones listed, roughly 88% were seen once; the top ten hold less than 3.5%. This related bone marrow graft donor gave peripheral blood on the day of marrow donation. This CDR3 is built from 14 residues. Trimming stripped 5 bases from V and 8 bases from J, with 18 bases between. Germline-derived CDR1 and CDR2 are PRHDT and FYEKMQ (reference sequence). The chain links TRBV13 to TRBJ1-2; perhaps TRBD1 as D (5 bases). The sequence was collected from a man aged 50-60 years. The source material was PBMCs. The CDR3 region has the DNA TGTGCCAGCAGCCTCCCCTCGGGGGTGGGCGGCTACACCTTC. Residues: CASSLPSGVGGYTF.